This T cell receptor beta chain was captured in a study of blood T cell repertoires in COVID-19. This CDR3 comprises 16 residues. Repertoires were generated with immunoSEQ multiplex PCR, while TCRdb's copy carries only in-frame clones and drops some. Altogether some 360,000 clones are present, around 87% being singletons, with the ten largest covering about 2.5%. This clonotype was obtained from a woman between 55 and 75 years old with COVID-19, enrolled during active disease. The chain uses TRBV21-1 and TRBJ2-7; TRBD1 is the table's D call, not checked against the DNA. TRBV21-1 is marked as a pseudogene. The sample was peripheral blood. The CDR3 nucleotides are TGTGCCAGCAGCAAACGGCTAGGGGCAGGGACCTACGAGCAGTACTTC. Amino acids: CASSKRLGAGTYEQYF.